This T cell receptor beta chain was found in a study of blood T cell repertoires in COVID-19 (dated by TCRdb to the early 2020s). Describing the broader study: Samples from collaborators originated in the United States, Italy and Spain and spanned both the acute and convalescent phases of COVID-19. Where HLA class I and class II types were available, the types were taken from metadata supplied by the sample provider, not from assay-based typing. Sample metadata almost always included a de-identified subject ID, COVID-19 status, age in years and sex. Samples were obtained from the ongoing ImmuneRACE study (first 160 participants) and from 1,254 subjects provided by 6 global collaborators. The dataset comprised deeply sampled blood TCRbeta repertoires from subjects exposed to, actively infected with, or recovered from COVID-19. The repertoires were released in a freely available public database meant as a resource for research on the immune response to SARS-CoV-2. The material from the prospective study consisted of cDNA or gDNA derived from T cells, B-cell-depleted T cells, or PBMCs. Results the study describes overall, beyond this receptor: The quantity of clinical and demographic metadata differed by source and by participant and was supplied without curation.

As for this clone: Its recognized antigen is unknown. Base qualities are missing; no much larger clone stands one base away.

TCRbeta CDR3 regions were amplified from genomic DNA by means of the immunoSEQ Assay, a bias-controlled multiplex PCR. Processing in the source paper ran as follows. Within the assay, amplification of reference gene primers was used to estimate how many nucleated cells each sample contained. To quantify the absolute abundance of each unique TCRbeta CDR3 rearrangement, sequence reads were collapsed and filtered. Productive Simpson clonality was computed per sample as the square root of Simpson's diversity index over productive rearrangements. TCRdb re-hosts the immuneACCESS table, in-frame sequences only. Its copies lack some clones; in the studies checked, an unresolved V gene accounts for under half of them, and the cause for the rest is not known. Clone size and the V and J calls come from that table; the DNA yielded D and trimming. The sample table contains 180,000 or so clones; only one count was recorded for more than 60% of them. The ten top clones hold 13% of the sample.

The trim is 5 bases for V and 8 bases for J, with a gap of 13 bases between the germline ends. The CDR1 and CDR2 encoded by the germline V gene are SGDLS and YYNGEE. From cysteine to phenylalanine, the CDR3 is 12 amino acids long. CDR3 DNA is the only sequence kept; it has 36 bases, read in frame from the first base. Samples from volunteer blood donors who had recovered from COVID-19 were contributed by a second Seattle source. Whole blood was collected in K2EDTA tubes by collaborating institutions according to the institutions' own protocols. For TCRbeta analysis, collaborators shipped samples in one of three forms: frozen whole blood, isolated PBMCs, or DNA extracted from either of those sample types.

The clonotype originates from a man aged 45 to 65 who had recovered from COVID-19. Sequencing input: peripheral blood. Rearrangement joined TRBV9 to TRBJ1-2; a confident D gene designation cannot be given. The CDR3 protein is CASSSEGSGYTF. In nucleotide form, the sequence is TGTGCCAGCAGTTCAGAGGGCAGCGGCTACACCTTC.